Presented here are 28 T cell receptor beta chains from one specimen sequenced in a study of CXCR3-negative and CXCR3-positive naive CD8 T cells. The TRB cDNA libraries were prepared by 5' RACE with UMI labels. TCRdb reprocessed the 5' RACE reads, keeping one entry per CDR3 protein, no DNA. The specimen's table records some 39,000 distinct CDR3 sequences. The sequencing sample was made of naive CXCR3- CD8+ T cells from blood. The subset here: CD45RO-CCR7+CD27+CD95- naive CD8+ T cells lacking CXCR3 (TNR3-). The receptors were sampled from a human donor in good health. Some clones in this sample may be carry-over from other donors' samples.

The CDR3 protein is CASSSRGDTQYF. V and J are TRBV5-4 and TRBJ2-3; checking the TCRdb D call of TRBD2 is not possible without DNA. Germline V gene lookup returns CDR1 SGHNT and CDR2 YYREEE (reference sequence). The length of the CDR3 is 12 residues.

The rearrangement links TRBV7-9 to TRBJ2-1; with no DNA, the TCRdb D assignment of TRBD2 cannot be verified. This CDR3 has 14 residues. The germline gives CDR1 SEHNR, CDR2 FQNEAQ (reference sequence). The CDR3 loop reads CASSYLAGENEQFF.

CDR3 residues: CSARTDHYEQYF. The V gene is TRBV29-1, the J gene TRBJ2-7; TCRdb calls TRBD1, which cannot be checked without DNA. Germline CDR1 and CDR2: SQVTM and ANQGSEA. The CDR3 is 12 residues long.

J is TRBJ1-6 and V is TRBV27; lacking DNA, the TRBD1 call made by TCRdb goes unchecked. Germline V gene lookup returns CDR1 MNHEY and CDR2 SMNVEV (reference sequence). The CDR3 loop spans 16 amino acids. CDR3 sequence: CASSLSGLTVASPLHF.

This CDR3 is CASSSRWDHEQYF. V is TRBV28 and J is TRBJ2-7; as DNA is missing, the TRBD1 call by TCRdb cannot be tested. CDR3 length equals 13 residues. CDR1 MDHEN and CDR2 SYDVKM come from the germline V gene.

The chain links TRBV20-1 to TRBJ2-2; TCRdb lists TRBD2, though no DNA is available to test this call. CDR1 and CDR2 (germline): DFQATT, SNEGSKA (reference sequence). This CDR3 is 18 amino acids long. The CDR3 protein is CSASESGWTRRGPGELFF.

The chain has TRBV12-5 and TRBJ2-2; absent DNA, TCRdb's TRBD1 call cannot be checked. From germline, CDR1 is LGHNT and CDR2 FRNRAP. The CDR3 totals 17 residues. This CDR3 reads CASGLAVGALDTGELFF.

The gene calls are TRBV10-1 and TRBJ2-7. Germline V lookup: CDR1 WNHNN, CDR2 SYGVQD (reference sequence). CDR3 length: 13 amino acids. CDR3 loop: CASSESGCHEQYF.

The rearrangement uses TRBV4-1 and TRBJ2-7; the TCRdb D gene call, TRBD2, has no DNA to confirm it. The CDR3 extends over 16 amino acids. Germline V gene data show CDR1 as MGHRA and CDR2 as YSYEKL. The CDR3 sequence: CASSQTWAGESYEQYF.

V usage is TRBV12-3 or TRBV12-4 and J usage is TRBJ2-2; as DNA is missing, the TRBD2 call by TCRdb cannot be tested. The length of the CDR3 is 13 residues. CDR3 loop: CASSPPAPGELFF.

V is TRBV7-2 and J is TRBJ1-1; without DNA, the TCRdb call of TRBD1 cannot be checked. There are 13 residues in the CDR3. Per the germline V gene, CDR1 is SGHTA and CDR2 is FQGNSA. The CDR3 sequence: CALRQQGATEAFF.

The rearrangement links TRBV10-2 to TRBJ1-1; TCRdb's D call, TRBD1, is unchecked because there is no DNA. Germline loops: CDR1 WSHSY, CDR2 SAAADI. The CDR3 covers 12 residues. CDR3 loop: CASSEGGPEAFF.

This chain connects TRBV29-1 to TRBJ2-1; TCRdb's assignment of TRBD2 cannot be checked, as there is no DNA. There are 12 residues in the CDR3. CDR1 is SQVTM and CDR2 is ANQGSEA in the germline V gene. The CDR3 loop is CSVVAGGNEQFF.

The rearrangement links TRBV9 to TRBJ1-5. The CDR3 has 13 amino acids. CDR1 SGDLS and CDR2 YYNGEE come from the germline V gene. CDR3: CASSVEPNQPQHF.

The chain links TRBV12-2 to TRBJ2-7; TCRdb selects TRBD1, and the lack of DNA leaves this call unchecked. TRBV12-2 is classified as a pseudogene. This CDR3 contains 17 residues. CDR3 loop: CASRLRGVQESSYEQYF.

The CDR3 loop is CSASRGHEQYF. The chain has TRBV20-1 and TRBJ2-7; no DNA is available, so the TRBD1 call from TCRdb remains unchecked. The germline V gene encodes CDR1 DFQATT and CDR2 SNEGSKA (reference sequence). The CDR3 runs to 11 residues.

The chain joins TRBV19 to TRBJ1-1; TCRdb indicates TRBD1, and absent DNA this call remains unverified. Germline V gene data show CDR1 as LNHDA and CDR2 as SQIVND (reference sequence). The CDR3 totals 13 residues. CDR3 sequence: CASRGTGITEAFF.

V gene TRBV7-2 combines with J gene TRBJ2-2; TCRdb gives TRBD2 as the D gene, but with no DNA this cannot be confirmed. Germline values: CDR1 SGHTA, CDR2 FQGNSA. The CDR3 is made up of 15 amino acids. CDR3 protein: CASSLLGVPTGELFF.

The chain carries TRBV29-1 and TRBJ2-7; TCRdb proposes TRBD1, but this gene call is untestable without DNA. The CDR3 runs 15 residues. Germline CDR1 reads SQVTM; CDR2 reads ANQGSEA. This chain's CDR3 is CSALTPGTGAYEQYF.

The CDR3 sequence is CASSQAGTGRHEQYF. The rearrangement joins TRBV4-1 to TRBJ2-7; the D gene TCRdb calls, TRBD1, cannot be checked with no DNA. The CDR3 consists of 15 residues. From germline, CDR1 is MGHRA and CDR2 YSYEKL.

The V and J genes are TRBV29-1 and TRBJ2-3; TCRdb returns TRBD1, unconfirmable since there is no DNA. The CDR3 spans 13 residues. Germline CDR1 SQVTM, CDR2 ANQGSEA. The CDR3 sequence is CSATGGGTDTQYF.

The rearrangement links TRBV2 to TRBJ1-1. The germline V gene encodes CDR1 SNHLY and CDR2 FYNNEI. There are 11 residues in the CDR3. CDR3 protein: CANGGPTEAFF.

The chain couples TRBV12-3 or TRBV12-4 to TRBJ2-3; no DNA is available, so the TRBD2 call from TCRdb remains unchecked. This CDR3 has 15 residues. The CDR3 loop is CASSPSSGLGDTQYF.

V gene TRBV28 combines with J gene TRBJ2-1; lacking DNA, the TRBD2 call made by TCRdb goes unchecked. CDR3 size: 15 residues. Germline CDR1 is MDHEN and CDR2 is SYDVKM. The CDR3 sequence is CASTHRTSGSDEQFF.

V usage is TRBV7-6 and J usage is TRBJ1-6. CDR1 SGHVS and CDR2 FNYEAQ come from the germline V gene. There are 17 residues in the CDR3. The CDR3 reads CASSRREISSYNSPLHF.

The CDR3 spells CATSATGIVNEQFF. The V call is TRBV15, the J call TRBJ2-1; TCRdb names TRBD1, which stays unverified in the absence of DNA. Germline V gives CDR1 LNHNV, CDR2 YYDKDF (reference sequence). This CDR3 region has 14 residues.

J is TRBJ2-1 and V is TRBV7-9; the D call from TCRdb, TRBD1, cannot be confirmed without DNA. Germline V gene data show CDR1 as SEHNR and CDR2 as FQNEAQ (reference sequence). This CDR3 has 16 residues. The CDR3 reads CASSLRDRGSYNEQFF.

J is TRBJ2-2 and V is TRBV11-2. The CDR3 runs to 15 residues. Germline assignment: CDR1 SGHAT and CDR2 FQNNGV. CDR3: CASSLFEDRGGELFF. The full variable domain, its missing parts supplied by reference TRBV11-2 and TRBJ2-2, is EAGVAQSPRYKIIEKRQSVAFWCNPISGHATLYWYQQILGQGPKLLIQFQNNGVVDDSQLPKDRFSAERLKGVDSTLKIQPAKLEDSAVYLCASSLFEDRGGELFFGEGSRLTVL.